Shown below are 8 T cell receptor beta chains from a single sample sequenced in a study of radiation and T cells in renal cell carcinoma (dated by TCRdb to the early 2020s). The protocol used for the library was the immunoSEQ multiplex PCR assay. TCRdb obtained this table from immuneACCESS and retained in-frame rearrangements with V and J assigned. These tables miss some clones; where compared with another copy, unresolved V genes account for less than half of the shortfall, and the remainder is unexplained. The sample table contains 100,000 to 150,000 clones; only one count was recorded for roughly 91% of them. 5% to 6% of the sample goes to the ten largest clones. What this sample's time point label stands for: blood 2 weeks post-SBRT. What this sample's treatment or condition label stands for: 15 Gy SBRT to primary tumor, nephrectomy 4 weeks later. Source: blood, taken from a patient whose treatment included radiotherapy and nephrectomy. The source is a woman in her 70s with renal cell carcinoma.

This chain joins TRBV18 and TRBJ2-5, with 10 positions matching TRBD1. Germline trimming cut 4 bases from V and 5 bases from J; bases unmatched to any gene: 7. The CDR3 covers 15 residues. In germline, CDR1 is KGHSH, CDR2 LQKENI. This chain's CDR3 is CASSLGTGERETQYF. Here the CDR3 DNA reads TGTGCCAGCTCACTCGGGACAGGGGAACGGGAGACCCAGTACTTC.

CDR3 nucleotide sequence: TGCGCCAGCAGCTCCGGGGGGCCGCGAGAGACCCAGTACTTC. Residues: CASSSGGPRETQYF. The V and J genes are TRBV5-1 and TRBJ2-5, with D possibly TRBD2 on 7 matching bases. Germline CDR1 reads SGHRS; CDR2 reads YFSETQ. The CDR3 totals 14 residues. Trimming left V 3 bases short and J 4 bases short, with 13 bases between.

The chain has TRBV6-5 and TRBJ2-2, with 7 bases identical to TRBD1. Trimming cost V 2 bases and J 1 base; bases outside gene matches: 4. CDR3 length: 16 amino acids. Per germline, CDR1 MNHEY and CDR2 SVGAGI. CDR3 nucleotides: TGTGCCAGCAGTTACCGAAGGACAGGGAACACCGGGGAGCTGTTTTTT. Protein: CASSYRRTGNTGELFF.

The chain is built from TRBV27 and TRBJ2-6; D is unresolved. Trimming removed 6 bases from V and 3 bases from J, with 6 bases in between. Germline V gene sequence: CDR1 MNHEY, CDR2 SMNVEV (reference sequence). The CDR3 covers 13 residues. DNA of the CDR3: TGTGCCAGCAGGACTTATGGGGCCAACGTCCTGACTTTC. It specifies CASRTYGANVLTF.

This chain uses TRBV7-9 with TRBJ2-5; no reliable D call. In germline, CDR1 is SEHNR, CDR2 FQNEAQ (reference sequence). Trimming left V 5 bases short and J 5 bases short, with 9 bases between. The CDR3 length is 12 residues. CDR3 sequence (DNA): TGTGCCAGCAGCCGGGTTTCGGAGACCCAGTACTTC. It specifies CASSRVSETQYF.

This rearrangement joins TRBV7-2 to TRBJ2-3; D is tentatively TRBD1 or TRBD2 (5 bases each). This CDR3 is 14 amino acids long. CDR1 and CDR2 (germline): SGHTA, FQGNSA. Trimming removed 3 bases from V and 11 bases from J, with 18 bases in between. Here the CDR3 reads CASSFEGFKVGQYF. The DNA for the CDR3 is TGTGCCAGCAGCTTTGAGGGGTTCAAGGTGGGGCAGTATTTT.

The chain uses TRBV2 and TRBJ2-3, with 11 bases fitting TRBD2. The length of the CDR3 is 17 residues. The V segment lost 8 bases and the J segment 4 bases; nucleotides outside the gene matches: 14. Germline V lookup: CDR1 SNHLY, CDR2 FYNNEI. In DNA, the CDR3 is TGTGCCAGCCGTCTTCGGCCCCTAGCGGGGGGCGCAGATACGCAGTATTTT. Protein sequence: CASRLRPLAGGADTQYF.

The V gene is TRBV6-6, the J gene TRBJ2-1, with D possibly matching TRBD1 (5 bases). This CDR3 comprises 15 residues. The V and J ends lost 5 bases and 7 bases respectively, with 18 bases between them. Germline V gene data show CDR1 as MNHNY and CDR2 as SVGAGI (reference sequence). CDR3 DNA: TGTGCCAGCAGTCAAGGCCAGGGCTATATGAATGAGCAGTTCTTC. It encodes CASSQGQGYMNEQFF.